The 2 T cell receptor beta chains given below trace back to one sample, sequenced in a study of cytomegalovirus exposure and HLA in healthy donors. This PCR relied on a set of 60 Vbeta primers and 13 Jbeta primers. Produced via immunoSEQ multiplex PCR; TCRdb's table is partial and in-frame only. The data show around 150,000 clones, with 68% seen just once and roughly 1.4% held by the top ten. Sequencing used PBMCs. All receptors derive from a man between 50 and 59 years old in good health and CMV-seronegative.

This clone was observed a handful of times. The chain uses TRBV19 and TRBJ2-2; TRBD2 agrees at 8 bases. Per the germline V gene, CDR1 is LNHDA and CDR2 is SQIVND (reference sequence). V lost 7 bases, J lost 3 bases, and 7 bases stayed unmatched. The CDR3 is made up of 15 amino acids. The CDR3 nucleotides are TGTGCCAGTACCCCGGGGGGGCGAGACACCGGGGAGCTGTTTTTT. This gives the protein CASTPGGRDTGELFF.

In nucleotides, the CDR3 is TGTGCCAGCAGCCCGGGAAATGGCGGACACAATGAGCAGTTCTTC. This gives the protein CASSPGNGGHNEQFF. This chain joins TRBV11-3 and TRBJ2-1; the D gene is possibly TRBD2 (5 bases). In germline, CDR1 is SGHNT, CDR2 YENEEA. Trimming removed 5 bases from V and 5 bases from J, with 16 bases in between. The CDR3 is made up of 15 amino acids.